The present entry profiles one T cell receptor (beta chain) with its context. Antigen specificity is unknown. The data originate from a study of T cell responses to AZD1222 COVID-19 vaccine. Study-wide results and caveats: Just 5 to 7 AZD1222 recipients were seropositive at baseline.

Generated by immunoSEQ multiplex PCR, the TCRdb table keeps only in-frame clones and is missing some. This sample has approximately 170,000 clones, with 80% to 95% found just once. V was clipped by 3 bases and J by 4 bases, with 12 bases between them. This CDR3 region has 14 residues. Germline assignment: CDR1 SGHTA and CDR2 FQGNSA. The source was peripheral blood, collected on day 0 of AZD1222 vaccination. The rearrangement uses TRBV7-2 and TRBJ2-5; D perhaps matches TRBD1 (6 bases). This receptor was obtained from an adult in good health. The CDR3 here is CASSFTGPRETQYF. The CDR3 bases are TGTGCCAGCAGCTTTACAGGGCCTAGAGAGACCCAGTACTTC.